The 8 T cell receptor beta chains reported below all come from one sample, sequenced in a study of metastatic and nonmetastatic thyroid tumors. Thyroid surgery was performed in patients who had received no treatment beforehand. TCRdb reanalyzed the PCR reads with MiXCR. The data contain roughly 90,000 clones, around 14% of them singletons. Source material: blood. These TCRs come from a female donor with papillary thyroid cancer or a benign thyroid nodule (not recorded which). Some clones in this sample may be carry-over from other donors' samples.

The gene calls are TRBV6-1 and TRBJ2-2, with 12 bases matching TRBD1. Germline V gene data show CDR1 as MNHNS and CDR2 as SASEGT. The CDR3 covers 17 residues. J lost 9 bases, V lost 6 bases, and 14 bases had no gene match. The chain's CDR3 is CASSESGGQGATWELFF. The CDR3 nucleotides read TGTGCCAGCAGCGAAAGTGGGGGACAGGGGGCGACCTGGGAGCTGTTTTTT.

This clone came up many times. This rearrangement joins TRBV15 to TRBJ2-7; possible D gene TRBD1, 6 bases. The V and J ends lost 1 base and 9 bases respectively, with 19 bases between them. CDR1 is LNHNV, CDR2 YYDKDF, per germline (reference sequence). The CDR3 is made up of 15 amino acids. For the CDR3, the DNA is TGTGCCACCAGCAGAGGTGGTCGTCAGGGGTCGTGGCAGTACTTC. Protein product: CATSRGGRQGSWQYF. Complete variable domain (other parts from reference TRBV15 and TRBJ2-7): DAMVIQNPRYQVTQFGKPVTLSCSQTLNHNVMYWYQQKSSQAPKLLFHYYDKDFNNEADTPDNFQSRRPNTSFCFLDIRSPGLGDTAMYLCATSRGGRQGSWQYFGPGTRLTVT.

This clone came up a few times. The rearrangement links TRBV7-2 to TRBJ2-5; 7 bases line up with TRBD2. CDR1 and CDR2 from the germline V gene are SGHTA and FQGNSA. There are 15 residues in the CDR3. V was pared by 3 bases and J by 2 bases, with 6 bases of the junction left unmatched. The CDR3 region is CASSLGGGRQETQYF. CDR3 sequence (DNA): TGTGCCAGCAGCTTGGGGGGAGGGCGGCAAGAGACCCAGTACTTC.

This clone has ten or more counts. The chain uses TRBV13 and TRBJ2-2, with 8 bases fitting TRBD1. Germline trimming cut 5 bases from V and 7 bases from J; bases unmatched to any gene: 9. This CDR3 contains 15 residues. Germline values: CDR1 PRHDT, CDR2 FYEKMQ (reference sequence). CDR3 DNA: TGTGCCAGCAGCAAGGACAGGGCAAGTAGCGGGGAGCTGTTTTTT. Translating it yields CASSKDRASSGELFF. The whole variable domain, remainder taken from reference TRBV13 and TRBJ2-2, is AAGVIQSPRHLIKEKRETATLKCYPIPRHDTVYWYQQGPGQDPQFLISFYEKMQSDKGSIPDRFSAQQFSDYHSELNMSSLELGDSALYFCASSKDRASSGELFFGEGSRLTVL.

This clone was detected ten times or more. J is TRBJ2-3 and V is TRBV20-1; D is perhaps TRBD1 or TRBD2 (5 bases each). The germline gives CDR1 DFQATT, CDR2 SNEGSKA (reference sequence). Between the trimmed V and J ends, which lost 0 bases and 4 bases, there was a span of 14 bases. The CDR3 totals 15 residues. CDR3 residues: CSARDFRDRADTQYF. CDR3 DNA sequence: TGCAGTGCTAGAGACTTTAGGGACCGGGCAGATACGCAGTATTTT.

This clone has only a few counts. This may arise from a read error, as a much more abundant clone is one base away. The sample carries other DNA sequences with the same CDR3. This chain connects TRBV28 to TRBJ2-5, with TRBD2 identical over 8 bases. The CDR3 is 18 amino acids. Per the germline V gene, CDR1 is MDHEN and CDR2 is SYDVKM. V lost 7 bases to trimming and J lost 4 bases; unmatched junction nucleotides: 20. CDR3: CASTLRPGGLSGGETQYF. The CDR3 DNA follows: TGTGCCAGCACACTTAGGCCCGGGGGGTTGAGCGGGGGAGAGACCCAGTACTTC.

V and J are TRBV6-1 and TRBJ1-3; D gene ambiguous. This CDR3 comprises 15 residues. V lost 2 bases and J 3 bases, leaving 11 bases between the germline ends. The germline V gene encodes CDR1 MNHNS and CDR2 SASEGT. DNA for the CDR3: TGTGCCAGCAGTGAAATGACCTTGGTTGGAAACACCATATATTTT. Translated, it gives CASSEMTLVGNTIYF.

This clone was observed at least ten times. This chain uses TRBV3-1 with TRBJ2-7; D unresolved. The CDR3 length is 14 residues. Germline CDR1 LGHDT, CDR2 YNNKEL (reference sequence). Trimming took 8 bases from V and 6 from J, leaving 20 bases between them. The CDR3 sequence is CASPPLTRCREQYF. As DNA, the CDR3 is TGTGCCAGCCCGCCCCTTACACGTTGCCGCGAGCAGTACTTC.